These T cell receptor beta chains were read from a single sample in a study of cytomegalovirus exposure and HLA in healthy donors. Sequencing was performed with immunoSEQ multiplex PCR; in TCRdb, only in-frame clones are kept and a portion is missing. The repertoire consists of around 200,000 clones, with around 79% occurring once and the leading ten covering 1.6%. Sequencing was done on a sample of PBMCs. The receptors shown here come from a woman aged 18-29 years in good health and CMV-seronegative. The CDR3 runs from the conserved cysteine through the conserved F or W. A D gene is named only where the DNA matches it firmly. Clone size is shown for a subset of rows, as once, few, many or a class of expanded clone.

>-|TRBV30|TRBJ1-2|-
TGTGCCTGGAGTGTGTGGAGGGGTGGCTACACCTTC
CAWSVWRGGYTF
>-|TRBV4-1|TRBJ1-2|-
TGCGCCAGCAGCCAAGACCCATCGTTGAGGGCTCGGGGCTACACCTTC
CASSQDPSLRARGYTF
>-|TRBV27|TRBJ2-5|-
TGTGCCAGCAGTTCTTATCAGGGGCTGGAGGAGACCCAGTACTTC
CASSSYQGLEETQYF
>TRBD1|TRBV7-9|TRBJ1-4|-
TGTGCCAGCAGCCTATCACGGGACAGGGACGAAAAACTGTTTTTT
CASSLSRDRDEKLFF
>-|TRBV5-1|TRBJ1-1|-
TGCGCCAGCAGCGGCAACTCGGGGGAGAACACTGAAGCTTTCTTT
CASSGNSGENTEAFF
>TRBD1|TRBV5-4|TRBJ2-1|-
TGTGCCACCACAGGGGGCGAGGTGAGGGAGCAGTTCTTC
CATTGGEVREQFF
>TRBD1|TRBV5-1|TRBJ2-7|-
TGCGCCAGCAGCATCAGAGGACAGGTTTACGAGCAGTACTTC
CASSIRGQVYEQYF
>TRBD1|TRBV2|TRBJ2-3|-
TGTGCCAGCCACCTTGGACAGGGAAAAACAGATACGCAGTATTTT
CASHLGQGKTDTQYF
>TRBD2|TRBV5-1|TRBJ2-3|few
TGCGCCAGCAGCCACAGGGCACTAGCGGGTACAGATACGCAGTATTTT
CASSHRALAGTDTQYF
>-|TRBV4-3|TRBJ2-1|-
TGCGCCAGCAGCCAAGAAGAGACAATCTACAATGAGCAGTTCTTC
CASSQEETIYNEQFF
>TRBD1|TRBV9|TRBJ1-6|few
TGTGCCAGCAGCGCCTCTGACAGGGGGACCTCACCCCTCCACTTT
CASSASDRGTSPLHF
>TRBD1|TRBV5-1|TRBJ1-2|few
TGCGCCAGCAGCTCACAGGGGAAGGGGCATGGCTACACCTTC
CASSSQGKGHGYTF
>TRBD1|TRBV7-9|TRBJ1-3|-
TGTGCCAGCAGCTTAGGGACAGGGGGAAACACCATATATTTT
CASSLGTGGNTIYF
>TRBD1|TRBV19|TRBJ2-1|-
TGTGCCAGTAGTATCCCTCTCCGGGACAGCTCCTACAATGAGCAGTTCTTC
CASSIPLRDSSYNEQFF
>TRBD2|TRBV6-4|TRBJ2-1|-
TGTGCCAGCAGTGACTCTAGCGGGGGGGGAGATGAGCAGTTCTTC
CASSDSSGGGDEQFF
>TRBD1|TRBV11-2|TRBJ1-2|-
TGTGCCAGCAGCCGAAACAGGGGGCCCCCTTATGGCTACACCTTC
CASSRNRGPPYGYTF
>TRBD2|TRBV6-4|TRBJ2-3|few
TGTGCCAGCAGTGAAAGCGGGGGGGCCTCTGATACGCAGTATTTT
CASSESGGASDTQYF
>TRBD1|TRBV6-5|TRBJ1-3|-
TGTGCCAGCACCGACAGGGGTGGAAACACCATATATTTT
CASTDRGGNTIYF
>-|TRBV15|TRBJ2-7|once
TGTGCCACCAGCAGAGATCCATCCTACGAGCAGTACTTC
CATSRDPSYEQYF